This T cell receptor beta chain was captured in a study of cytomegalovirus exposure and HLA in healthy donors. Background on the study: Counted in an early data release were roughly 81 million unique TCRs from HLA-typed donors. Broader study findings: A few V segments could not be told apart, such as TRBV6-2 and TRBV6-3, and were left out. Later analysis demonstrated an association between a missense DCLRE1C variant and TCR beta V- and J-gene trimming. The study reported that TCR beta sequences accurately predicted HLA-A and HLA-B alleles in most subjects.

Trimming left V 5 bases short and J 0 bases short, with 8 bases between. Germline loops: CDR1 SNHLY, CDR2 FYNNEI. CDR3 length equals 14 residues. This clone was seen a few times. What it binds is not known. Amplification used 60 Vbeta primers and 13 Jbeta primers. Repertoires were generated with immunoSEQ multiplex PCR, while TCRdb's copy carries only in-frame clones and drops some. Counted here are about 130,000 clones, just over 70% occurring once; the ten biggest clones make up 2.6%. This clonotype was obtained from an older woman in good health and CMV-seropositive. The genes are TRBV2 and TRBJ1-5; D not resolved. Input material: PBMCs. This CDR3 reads CASSKEGSNQPQHF. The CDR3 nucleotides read TGTGCCAGCAGTAAGGAGGGTAGCAATCAGCCCCAGCATTTT.